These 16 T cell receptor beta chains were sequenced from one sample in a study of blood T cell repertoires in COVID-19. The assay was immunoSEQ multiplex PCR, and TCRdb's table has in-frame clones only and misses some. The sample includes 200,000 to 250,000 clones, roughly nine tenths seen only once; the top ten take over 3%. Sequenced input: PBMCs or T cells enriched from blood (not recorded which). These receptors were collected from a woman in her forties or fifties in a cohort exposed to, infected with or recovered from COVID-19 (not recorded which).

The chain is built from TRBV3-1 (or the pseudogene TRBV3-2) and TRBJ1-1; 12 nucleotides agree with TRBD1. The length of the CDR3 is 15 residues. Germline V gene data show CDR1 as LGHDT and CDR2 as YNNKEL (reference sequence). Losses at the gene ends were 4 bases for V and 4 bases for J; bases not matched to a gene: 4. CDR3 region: CASSPGTGGGTEAFF. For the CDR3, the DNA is TGTGCCAGCAGCCCTGGGACAGGGGGCGGCACTGAAGCTTTCTTT.

The CDR3 protein is CASSLGLGRDNEQFF. CDR3 DNA sequence: TGTGCCAGCAGCTTAGGGCTAGGGAGGGACAATGAGCAGTTCTTC. V gene TRBV7-2 combines with J gene TRBJ2-1; 7 nucleotides agree with TRBD2. The CDR3 totals 15 residues. V shed 1 base, J shed 5 bases, and the junction held 5 bases outside the gene matches. Germline V gene data show CDR1 as SGHTA and CDR2 as FQGNSA.

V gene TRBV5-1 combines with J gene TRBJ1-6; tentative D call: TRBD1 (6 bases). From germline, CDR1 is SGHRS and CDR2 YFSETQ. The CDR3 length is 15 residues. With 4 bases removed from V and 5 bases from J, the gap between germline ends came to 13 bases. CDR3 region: CASSQGIWDNSPLHF. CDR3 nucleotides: TGCGCCAGCAGCCAGGGGATATGGGATAATTCACCCCTCCACTTT. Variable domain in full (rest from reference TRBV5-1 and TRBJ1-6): KAGVTQTPRYLIKTRGQQVTLSCSPISGHRSVSWYQQTPGQGLQFLFEYFSETQRNKGNFPGRFSGRQFSNSRSEMNVSTLELGDSALYLCASSQGIWDNSPLHFGNGTRLTVT.

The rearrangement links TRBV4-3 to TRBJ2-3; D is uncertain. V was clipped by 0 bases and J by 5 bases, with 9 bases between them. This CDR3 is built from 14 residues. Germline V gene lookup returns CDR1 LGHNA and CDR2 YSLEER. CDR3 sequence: CASSQDPRLDTQYF. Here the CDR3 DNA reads TGCGCCAGCAGCCAAGATCCTAGGTTAGATACGCAGTATTTT.

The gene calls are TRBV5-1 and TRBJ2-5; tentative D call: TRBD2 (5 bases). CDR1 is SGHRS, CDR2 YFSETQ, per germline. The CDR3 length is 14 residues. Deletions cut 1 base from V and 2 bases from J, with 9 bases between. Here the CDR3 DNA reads TGCGCCAGCAGCTTGAACCCGGGACAAGAGACCCAGTACTTC. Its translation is CASSLNPGQETQYF.

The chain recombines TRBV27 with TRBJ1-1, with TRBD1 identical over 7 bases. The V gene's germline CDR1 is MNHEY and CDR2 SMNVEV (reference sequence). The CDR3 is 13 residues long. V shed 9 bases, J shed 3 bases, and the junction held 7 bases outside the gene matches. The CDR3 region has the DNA TGTGCCAGTTTTCGAGACAGGGACACTGAAGCTTTCTTT. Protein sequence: CASFRDRDTEAFF.

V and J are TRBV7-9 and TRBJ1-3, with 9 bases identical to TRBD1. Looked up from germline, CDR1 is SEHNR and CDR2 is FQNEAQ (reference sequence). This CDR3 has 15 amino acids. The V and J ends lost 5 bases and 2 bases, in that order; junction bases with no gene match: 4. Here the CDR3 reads CASSPRQGAGNTIYF. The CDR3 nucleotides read TGTGCCAGCAGCCCTAGACAGGGGGCTGGAAACACCATATATTTT. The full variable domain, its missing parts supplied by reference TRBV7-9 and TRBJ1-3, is DTGVSQNPRHKITKRGQNVTFRCDPISEHNRLYWYRQTLGQGPEFLTYFQNEAQLEKSRLLSDRFSAERPKGSFSTLEIQRTEQGDSAMYLCASSPRQGAGNTIYFGEGSWLTVV.

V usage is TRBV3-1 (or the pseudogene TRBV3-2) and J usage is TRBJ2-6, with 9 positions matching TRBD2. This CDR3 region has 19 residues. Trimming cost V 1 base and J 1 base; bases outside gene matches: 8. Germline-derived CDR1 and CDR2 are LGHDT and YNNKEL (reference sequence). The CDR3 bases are TGTGCCAGCAGCCAAGTTTTGAGCGGGGGGCCGTCTGGGGCCAACGTCCTGACTTTC. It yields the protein CASSQVLSGGPSGANVLTF.

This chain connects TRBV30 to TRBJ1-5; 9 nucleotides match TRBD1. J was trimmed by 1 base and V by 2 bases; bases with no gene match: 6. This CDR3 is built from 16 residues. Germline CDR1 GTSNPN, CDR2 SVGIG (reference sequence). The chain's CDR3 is CAWSIQGAVSNQPQHF. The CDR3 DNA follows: TGTGCCTGGAGTATACAGGGGGCCGTGAGCAATCAGCCCCAGCATTTT.

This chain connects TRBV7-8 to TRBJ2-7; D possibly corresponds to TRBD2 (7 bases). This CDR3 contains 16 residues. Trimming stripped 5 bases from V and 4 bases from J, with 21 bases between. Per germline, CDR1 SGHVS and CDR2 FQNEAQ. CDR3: CASSHTGGLVEYEQYF. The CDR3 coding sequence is TGTGCCAGCAGCCATACCGGGGGGCTAGTTGAGTACGAGCAGTACTTC.

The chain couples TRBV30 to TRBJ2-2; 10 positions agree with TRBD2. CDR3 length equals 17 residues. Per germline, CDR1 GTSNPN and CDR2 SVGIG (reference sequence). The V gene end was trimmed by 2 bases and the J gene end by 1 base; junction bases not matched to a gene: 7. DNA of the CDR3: TGTGCCTGGAGTCGCGCTAGCGGGGGCCGGAACACCGGGGAGCTGTTTTTT. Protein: CAWSRASGGRNTGELFF. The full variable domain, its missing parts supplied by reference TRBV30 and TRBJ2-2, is SQTIHQWPATLVQPVGSPLSLECTVEGTSNPNLYWYRQAAGRGLQLLFYSVGIGQISSEVPQNLSASRPQDRQFILSSKKLLLSDSGFYLCAWSRASGGRNTGELFFGEGSRLTVL.

The CDR3 DNA reads as TGTGCCAGTACCCAACGGCGGGACGCAGCCAGAAACACCGGGGAGCTGTTTTTT. Amino acids: CASTQRRDAARNTGELFF. This chain links TRBV19 with TRBJ2-2; tentatively, D is TRBD2 (6 bases). V gave up 7 bases and J gave up 2 bases, with 23 bases separating them. From germline, CDR1 is LNHDA and CDR2 SQIVND (reference sequence). The CDR3 is made up of 18 amino acids.

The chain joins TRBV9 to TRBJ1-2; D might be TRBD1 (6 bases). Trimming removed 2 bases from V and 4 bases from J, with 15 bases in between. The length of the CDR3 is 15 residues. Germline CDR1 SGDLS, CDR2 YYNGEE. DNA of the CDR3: TGTGCCAGCAGCGTCGCCCCGGGGGGGGCCTATGGCTACACCTTC. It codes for CASSVAPGGAYGYTF.

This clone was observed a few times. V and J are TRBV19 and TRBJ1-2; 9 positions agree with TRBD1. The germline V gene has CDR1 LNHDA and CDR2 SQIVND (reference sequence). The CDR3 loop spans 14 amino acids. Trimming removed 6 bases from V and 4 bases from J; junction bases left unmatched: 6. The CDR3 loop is CASRDRGERYGYTF. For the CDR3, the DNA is TGTGCCAGTAGGGACAGGGGCGAACGCTATGGCTACACCTTC.

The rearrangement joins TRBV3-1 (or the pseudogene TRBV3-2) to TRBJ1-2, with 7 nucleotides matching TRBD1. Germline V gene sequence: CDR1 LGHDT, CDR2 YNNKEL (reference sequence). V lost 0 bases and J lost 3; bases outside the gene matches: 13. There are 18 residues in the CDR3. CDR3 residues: CASSQEKAGGPPDYGYTF. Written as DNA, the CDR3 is TGTGCCAGCAGCCAAGAGAAGGCAGGGGGTCCCCCTGACTATGGCTACACCTTC.

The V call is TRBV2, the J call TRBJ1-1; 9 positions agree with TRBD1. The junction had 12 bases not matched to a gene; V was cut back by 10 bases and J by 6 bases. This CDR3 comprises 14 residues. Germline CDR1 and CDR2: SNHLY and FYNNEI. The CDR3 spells CATEGTGLGSEAFF. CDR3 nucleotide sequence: TGTGCCACCGAGGGGACAGGGCTAGGTTCTGAAGCTTTCTTT. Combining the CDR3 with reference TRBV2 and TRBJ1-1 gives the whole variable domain EPEVTQTPSHQVTQMGQEVILRCVPISNHLYFYWYRQILGQKVEFLVSFYNNEISEKSEIFDDQFSVERPDGSNFTLKIRSTKLEDSAMYFCATEGTGLGSEAFFGQGTRLTVV.